The 22 T cell receptor beta chains reported below all come from one sample, sequenced in a study of OX40 agonist ivuxolimab in advanced cancers. Profiling relied on immunoSEQ multiplex PCR, and the TCRdb table lists in-frame clones only, not all of them. Among fewer than 30,000 clones, 75% to 90% were seen once, and the ten largest hold 8.5% to 10%. Sample: CD4+ or CD8+ T cells sorted from blood, taken in a trial of the OX40 agonist ivuxolimab. These receptors all stem from an adult with an advanced solid tumor such as melanoma, head and neck, liver or kidney cancer.

The chain links TRBV11-2 to TRBJ2-7; 12 bases map to TRBD1. V trimming: 4 bases; J trimming: 6 bases; junction bases outside the gene matches: 1. The germline gives CDR1 SGHAT, CDR2 FQNNGV. The CDR3 contains 13 residues. CDR3 sequence reads: CASSSGQGAEQYF. DNA for the CDR3: TGTGCCAGCAGCTCGGGACAGGGGGCCGAGCAGTACTTC. Drawing the rest from reference TRBV11-2 and TRBJ2-7, the complete variable domain is EAGVAQSPRYKIIEKRQSVAFWCNPISGHATLYWYQQILGQGPKLLIQFQNNGVVDDSQLPKDRFSAERLKGVDSTLKIQPAKLEDSAVYLCASSSGQGAEQYFGPGTRLTVT.

CDR3 in DNA: TGTGCCAGCAGCTTAGATCCCGGATATAATTCACCCCTCCACTTT. Translated, it gives CASSLDPGYNSPLHF. This sequence joins TRBV11-2 and TRBJ1-6; no clear D gene. Germline V CDR1 and CDR2: SGHAT, FQNNGV. The CDR3 is 15 amino acids. Trimming took 0 bases from V and 4 from J, leaving 7 bases between them.

The genes are TRBV7-2 and TRBJ2-3; 7 positions match TRBD2. Per germline, CDR1 SGHTA and CDR2 FQGNSA. V dropped 3 bases and J dropped 5; count of bases not matched to a gene: 11. CDR3 length equals 16 residues. The CDR3 DNA reads as TGTGCCAGCAGCTTTAGCGGGCTTCCTCAGGGAGATACGCAGTATTTT. Its protein product is CASSFSGLPQGDTQYF.

V gene TRBV10-3 combines with J gene TRBJ1-4; the D gene is possibly TRBD1 (6 bases). The CDR3 is 15 residues long. V was clipped by 5 bases and J by 5 bases, with 15 bases between them. Germline loops: CDR1 ENHRY, CDR2 SYGVKD. In DNA, the CDR3 is TGTGCCATCAGTATCACCGGGACAAAGAATGAAAAACTGTTTTTT. The encoded protein is CAISITGTKNEKLFF.

The chain couples TRBV7-2 to TRBJ2-1; TRBD2 matches 11 bases. Germline-derived CDR1 and CDR2 are SGHTA and FQGNSA. J gave up 3 bases and V 5 bases, and 3 bases lay outside the gene matches. CDR3 length: 15 residues. The CDR3 nucleotides are TGTGCCAGCAGCCCTACTAGCGGGAGCTACAATGAGCAGTTCTTC. Its translation is CASSPTSGSYNEQFF.

The chain combines TRBV28 with TRBJ1-2; D not resolved. The CDR3 has 14 amino acids. V lost 5 bases to trimming and J lost 0 bases, with 10 bases between them. Germline assignment: CDR1 MDHEN and CDR2 SYDVKM. The CDR3 DNA sequence: TGTGCCAGCAGTCGGGGATCTACTAACTATGGCTACACCTTC. This codes for CASSRGSTNYGYTF.

The V gene is TRBV6-5, the J gene TRBJ1-1; possible D gene TRBD1, 5 bases. V gave up 7 bases and J gave up 0 bases, with 12 bases separating them. This CDR3 is 14 amino acids long. Germline CDR1 is MNHEY and CDR2 is SVGAGI. The CDR3 region is CASMGDYMNTEAFF. CDR3 bases: TGTGCCAGCATGGGGGATTACATGAACACTGAAGCTTTCTTT.

The chain joins TRBV29-1 to TRBJ1-1; perhaps TRBD1 as D (5 bases). Looked up from germline, CDR1 is SQVTM and CDR2 is ANQGSEA. Deletions cut 4 bases from V and 4 bases from J, with 10 bases between. The CDR3 has 12 residues. This CDR3 is CSVVGGGTEAFF. The CDR3 nucleotides are TGCAGCGTTGTGGGGGGGGGCACTGAAGCTTTCTTT. Filled out from reference TRBV29-1 and TRBJ1-1, the complete variable domain reads SAVISQKPSRDICQRGTSLTIQCQVDSQVTMMFWYRQQPGQSLTLIATANQGSEATYESGFVIDKFPISRPNLTFSTLTVSNMSPEDSSIYLCSVVGGGTEAFFGQGTRLTVV.

V and J are TRBV9 and TRBJ2-7; D not resolved. The CDR3 is 15 amino acids. The ends were cut back, 1 base at V and 0 bases at J, with 11 bases in the middle. The germline V gene encodes CDR1 SGDLS and CDR2 YYNGEE. The CDR3 protein is CASSVTGDNSYEQYF. Here the CDR3 DNA reads TGTGCCAGCAGCGTAACTGGGGATAACTCCTACGAGCAGTACTTC.

The chain is built from TRBV15 and TRBJ2-2; D possibly corresponds to TRBD1 (6 bases). The length of the CDR3 is 17 residues. V gave up 2 bases and J gave up 5 bases, with 18 bases separating them. CDR1 and CDR2 from the germline V gene are LNHNV and YYDKDF (reference sequence). In DNA form, the CDR3 reads TGTGCCACCAGCAGAACTCCACAGGGTACGGTGACCGGGGAGCTGTTTTTT. Residues: CATSRTPQGTVTGELFF.

The chain recombines TRBV7-9 with TRBJ2-3; D perhaps matches TRBD1 (5 bases). Per germline, CDR1 SEHNR and CDR2 FQNEAQ (reference sequence). Trimming took off 5 bases at V and 1 base at J, with 13 bases between the two ends. The CDR3 consists of 15 residues. CDR3 sequence: CASSEPGRGTDTQYF. In DNA form, the CDR3 reads TGTGCCAGCAGCGAACCCGGCAGGGGCACAGATACGCAGTATTTT.

This clone was seen a handful of times. CDR3 nucleotide sequence: TGTGCCAGTAGTTCCCGACCGGGACAGACCTACAATGAGCAGTTCTTC. Encoded protein: CASSSRPGQTYNEQFF. The chain employs TRBV19 and TRBJ2-1; 7 bases match TRBD1. The CDR3 is made up of 16 amino acids. Unmatched junction bases numbered 9, after V lost 5 bases and J lost 2 bases. Per germline, CDR1 LNHDA and CDR2 SQIVND (reference sequence).

The chain recombines TRBV28 with TRBJ2-6; D uncertain. Trimming took off 11 bases at V and 2 bases at J, with 10 bases between the two ends. This CDR3 contains 13 residues. Germline values: CDR1 MDHEN, CDR2 SYDVKM. The CDR3 region is CAALGPGANVLTF. The CDR3 DNA reads as TGTGCCGCCCTCGGGCCTGGGGCCAACGTCCTGACTTTC.

A single count supports this clone. The J gene is TRBJ1-1, the V gene TRBV28; maybe TRBD1 (5 bases). Germline V gene sequence: CDR1 MDHEN, CDR2 SYDVKM. The CDR3 runs 11 residues. Trimming pared 3 bases from V and 11 bases from J, leaving 10 bases between. CDR3 sequence: CASSFRRGAFF. For the CDR3, the DNA is TGTGCCAGCAGTTTTCGGCGGGGGGCTTTCTTT.

This sequence joins TRBV6-6 and TRBJ2-7, with 8 bases that match TRBD1. With 5 bases clipped from V and 2 bases from J, the junction kept 8 bases outside the gene matches. This CDR3 is built from 15 residues. The V gene's germline CDR1 is MNHNY and CDR2 SVGAGI (reference sequence). CDR3 residues: CASSHGQGATYEQYF. In DNA form, the CDR3 reads TGTGCCAGCAGTCATGGACAGGGTGCTACCTACGAGCAGTACTTC.

The V gene is TRBV5-1, the J gene TRBJ2-3; D is possibly TRBD1 or TRBD2 (6 bases each). The ends were cut back, 6 bases at V and 4 bases at J, with 18 bases in the middle. CDR3 length equals 15 residues. CDR1 and CDR2 from the germline V gene are SGHRS and YFSETQ. CDR3 amino acids: CASKLPRGGSDTQYF. CDR3 sequence (DNA): TGCGCCAGCAAACTCCCGAGAGGGGGGTCAGATACGCAGTATTTT.

The gene calls are TRBV25-1 and TRBJ2-3; 12 bases are a match to TRBD2. Germline CDR1 and CDR2: MGHDK and SYGVNS. V lost 3 bases and J lost 5; bases outside the gene matches: 3. The CDR3 extends over 15 amino acids. DNA for the CDR3: TGTGCCAGCAGTGACCTGGGACTAGCGGGAGATACGCAGTATTTT. Encoded protein: CASSDLGLAGDTQYF.

The chain is built from TRBV5-6 and TRBJ1-2; D unresolved. The V end was cut by 4 bases, the J end by 7 bases, with 20 bases between. The CDR3 contains 15 residues. Germline CDR1 is SGHDT and CDR2 is YYEEEE. The CDR3 DNA reads as TGTGCCAGCAGCGTCTTTACTAGACCCGCGCCTGGCTACACCTTC. This codes for CASSVFTRPAPGYTF.

This clone was recorded once. This chain connects TRBV18 to TRBJ1-4; 9 bases are a match to TRBD1. Germline V gene sequence: CDR1 KGHSH, CDR2 LQKENI. The V segment lost 5 bases and the J segment 4 bases; nucleotides outside the gene matches: 8. The CDR3 is 16 residues long. For the CDR3, the DNA is TGTGCCAGCTCAGTCAACGCGGGACAGGGTAATGAAAAACTGTTTTTT. Translation: CASSVNAGQGNEKLFF.

The rearrangement links TRBV19 to TRBJ1-5, with D perhaps matching TRBD1 (5 bases). The CDR3 is 14 amino acids. CDR1 and CDR2 from the germline V gene are LNHDA and SQIVND (reference sequence). The germline V and J ends were trimmed by 1 base and 7 bases, with 11 bases remaining between them. The chain's CDR3 is CASSIGGDEQPQHF. The DNA of the CDR3 is TGTGCCAGTAGTATAGGAGGGGACGAACAGCCCCAGCATTTT.

The V call is TRBV7-8, the J call TRBJ1-5, with D possibly TRBD1 on 6 matching bases. CDR1 is SGHVS and CDR2 is FQNEAQ in the germline V gene. V was shortened by 1 base and J by 2 bases, with 9 bases between the two germline ends. The CDR3 length is 15 residues. CDR3 residues: CASSLGAGGNQPQHF. CDR3 sequence (DNA): TGTGCCAGCAGCTTAGGAGCAGGGGGCAATCAGCCCCAGCATTTT.

This sequence joins TRBV13 and TRBJ2-3; perhaps TRBD1 as D (6 bases). Trimming pared 7 bases from V and 11 bases from J, leaving 16 bases between. Germline V gene sequence: CDR1 PRHDT, CDR2 FYEKMQ (reference sequence). The CDR3 is made up of 12 amino acids. The chain's CDR3 is CASTPGQGRQYF. The CDR3, as DNA: TGTGCCAGCACTCCGGGGCAGGGGAGGCAGTATTTT.